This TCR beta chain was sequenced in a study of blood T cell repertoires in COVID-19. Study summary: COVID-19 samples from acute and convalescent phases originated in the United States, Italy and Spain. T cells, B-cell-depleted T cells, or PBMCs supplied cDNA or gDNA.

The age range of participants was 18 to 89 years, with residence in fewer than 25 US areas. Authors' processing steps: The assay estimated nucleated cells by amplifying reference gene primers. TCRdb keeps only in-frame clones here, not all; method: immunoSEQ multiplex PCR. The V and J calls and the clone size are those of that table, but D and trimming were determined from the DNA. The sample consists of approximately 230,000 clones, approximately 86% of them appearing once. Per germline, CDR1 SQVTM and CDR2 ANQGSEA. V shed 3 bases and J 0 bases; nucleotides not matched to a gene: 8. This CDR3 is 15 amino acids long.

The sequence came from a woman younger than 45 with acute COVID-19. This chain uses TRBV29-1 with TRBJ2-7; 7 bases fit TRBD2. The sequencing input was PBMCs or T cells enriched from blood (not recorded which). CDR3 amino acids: CSVDIDRTSSYEQYF. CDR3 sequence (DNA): TGCAGCGTTGACATCGATAGGACTAGCTCCTACGAGCAGTACTTC.